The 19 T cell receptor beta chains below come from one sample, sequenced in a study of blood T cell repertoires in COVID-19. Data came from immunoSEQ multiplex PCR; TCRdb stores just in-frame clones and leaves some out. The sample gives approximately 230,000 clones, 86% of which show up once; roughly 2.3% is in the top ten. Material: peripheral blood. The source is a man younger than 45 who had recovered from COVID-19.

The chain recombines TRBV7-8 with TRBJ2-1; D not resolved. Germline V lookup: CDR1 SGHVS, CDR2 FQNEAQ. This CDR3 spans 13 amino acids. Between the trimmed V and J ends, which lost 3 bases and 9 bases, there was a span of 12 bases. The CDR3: CASSFPGEAEQFF. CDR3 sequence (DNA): TGTGCCAGCAGCTTCCCGGGTGAGGCTGAGCAGTTCTTC.

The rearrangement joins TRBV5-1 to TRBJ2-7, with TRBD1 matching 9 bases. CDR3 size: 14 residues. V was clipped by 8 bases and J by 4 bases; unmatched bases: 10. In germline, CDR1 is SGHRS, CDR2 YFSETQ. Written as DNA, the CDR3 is TGCGCCAGTGGAATTGGGGACAGGGCGTACGAGCAGTACTTC. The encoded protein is CASGIGDRAYEQYF.

CDR3 region: CASSLRQGAITNEKLFF. CDR3 DNA sequence: TGTGCCAGCAGTTTACGACAGGGGGCAATCACTAATGAAAAACTGTTTTTT. The chain links TRBV27 to TRBJ1-4; 10 bases align to TRBD1. Germline V lookup: CDR1 MNHEY, CDR2 SMNVEV (reference sequence). Trimming at V came to 2 bases and at J to 2 bases, leaving 5 bases not matched to a gene. The CDR3 runs 17 residues.

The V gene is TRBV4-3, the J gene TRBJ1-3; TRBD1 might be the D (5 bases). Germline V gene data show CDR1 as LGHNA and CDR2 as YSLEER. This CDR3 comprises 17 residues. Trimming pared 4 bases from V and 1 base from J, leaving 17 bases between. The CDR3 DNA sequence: TGCGCCAGCAGCCCATCTCGGACACCAGGGTCTGGAAACACCATATATTTT. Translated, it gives CASSPSRTPGSGNTIYF.

The CDR3 coding sequence is TGTGCCAGCAGCTTCGCGAGTCAGGGCCTCGAAAAACTGTTTTTT. Translated, it gives CASSFASQGLEKLFF. The chain uses TRBV5-5 and TRBJ1-4, with a tentative D call TRBD1 (5 bases). The V gene lost 2 bases and the J gene lost 8 bases, with 16 bases spanning the gap. This CDR3 has 15 amino acids. Germline assignment: CDR1 SGHKS and CDR2 YYEKEE (reference sequence).

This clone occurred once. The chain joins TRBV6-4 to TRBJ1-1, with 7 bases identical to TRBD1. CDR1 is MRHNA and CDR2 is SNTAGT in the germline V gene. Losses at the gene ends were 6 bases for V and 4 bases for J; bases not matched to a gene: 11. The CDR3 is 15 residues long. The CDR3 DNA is TGTGCCAGCAGGGCACATTCCTCAGGGGGCACTGAAGCTTTCTTT. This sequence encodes CASRAHSSGGTEAFF.

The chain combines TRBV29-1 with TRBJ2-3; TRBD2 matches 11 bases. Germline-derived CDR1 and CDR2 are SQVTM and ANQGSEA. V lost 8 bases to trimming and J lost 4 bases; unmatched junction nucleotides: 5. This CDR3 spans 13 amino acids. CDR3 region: CSHTSGGADTQYF. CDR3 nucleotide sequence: TGCAGCCACACTAGCGGGGGAGCAGATACGCAGTATTTT.

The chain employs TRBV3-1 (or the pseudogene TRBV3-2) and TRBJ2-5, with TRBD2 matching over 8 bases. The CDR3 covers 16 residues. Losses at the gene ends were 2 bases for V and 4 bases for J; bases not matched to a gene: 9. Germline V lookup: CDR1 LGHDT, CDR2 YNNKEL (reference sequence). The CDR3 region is CASSQPPRGAGETQYF. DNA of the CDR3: TGTGCCAGCAGCCAACCCCCGCGGGGGGCTGGAGAGACCCAGTACTTC.

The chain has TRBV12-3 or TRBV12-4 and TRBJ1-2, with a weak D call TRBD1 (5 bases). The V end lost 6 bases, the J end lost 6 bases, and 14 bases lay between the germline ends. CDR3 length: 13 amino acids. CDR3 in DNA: TGTGCCAGCAGAAAAACAGGTAGTAATGGCTACACCTTC. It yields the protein CASRKTGSNGYTF.

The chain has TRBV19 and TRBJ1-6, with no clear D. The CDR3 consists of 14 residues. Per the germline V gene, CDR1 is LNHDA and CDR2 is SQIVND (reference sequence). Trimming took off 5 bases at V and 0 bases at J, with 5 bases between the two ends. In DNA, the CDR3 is TGTGCCAGTAGTGAGAGCTCCTATAATTCACCCCTCCACTTT. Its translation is CASSESSYNSPLHF.

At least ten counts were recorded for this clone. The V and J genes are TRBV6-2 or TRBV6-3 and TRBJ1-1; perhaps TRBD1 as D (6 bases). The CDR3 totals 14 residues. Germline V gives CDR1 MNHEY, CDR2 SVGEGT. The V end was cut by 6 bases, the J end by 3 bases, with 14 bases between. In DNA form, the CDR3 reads TGTGCCAGCAGCGTGCACAGGGACGACACTGAAGCTTTCTTT. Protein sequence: CASSVHRDDTEAFF.

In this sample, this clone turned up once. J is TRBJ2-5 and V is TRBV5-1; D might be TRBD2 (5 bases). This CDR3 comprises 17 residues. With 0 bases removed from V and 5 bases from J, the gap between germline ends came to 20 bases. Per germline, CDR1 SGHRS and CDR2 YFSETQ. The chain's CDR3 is CASSLVSATRGMETQYF. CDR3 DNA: TGCGCCAGCAGCTTGGTATCCGCTACCCGGGGAATGGAGACCCAGTACTTC.

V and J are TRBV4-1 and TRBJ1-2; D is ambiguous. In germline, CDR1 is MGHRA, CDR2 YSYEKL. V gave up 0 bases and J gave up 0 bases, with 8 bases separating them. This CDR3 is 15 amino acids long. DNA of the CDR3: TGCGCCAGCAGCCAAGATCCACTCTCTAACTATGGCTACACCTTC. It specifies CASSQDPLSNYGYTF.

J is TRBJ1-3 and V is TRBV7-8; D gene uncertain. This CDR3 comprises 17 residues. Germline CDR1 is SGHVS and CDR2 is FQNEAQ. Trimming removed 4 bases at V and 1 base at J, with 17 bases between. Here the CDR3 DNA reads TGTGCCAGCAGCTCTAAGACAAGCCGATTTTCTGGAAACACCATATATTTT. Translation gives CASSSKTSRFSGNTIYF.

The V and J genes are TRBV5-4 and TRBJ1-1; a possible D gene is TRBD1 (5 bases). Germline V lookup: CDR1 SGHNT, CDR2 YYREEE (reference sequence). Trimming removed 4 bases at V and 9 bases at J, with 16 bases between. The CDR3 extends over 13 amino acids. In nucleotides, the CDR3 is TGTGCCAGCAGCGTCTCGGCGGGGGTAAAAGCTTTCTTT. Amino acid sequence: CASSVSAGVKAFF.

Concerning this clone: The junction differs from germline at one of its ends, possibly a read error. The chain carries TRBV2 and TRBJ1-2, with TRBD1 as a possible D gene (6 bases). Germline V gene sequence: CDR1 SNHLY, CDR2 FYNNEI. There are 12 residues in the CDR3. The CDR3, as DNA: TGTGCCAGCAGTAATTTGGGGGGGGACACCTACTTC. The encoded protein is CASSNLGGDTYF.

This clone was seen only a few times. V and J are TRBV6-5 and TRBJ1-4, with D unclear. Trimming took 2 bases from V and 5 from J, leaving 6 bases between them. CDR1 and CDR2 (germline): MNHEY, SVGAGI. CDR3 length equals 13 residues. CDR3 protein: CASSYQRNEKLFF. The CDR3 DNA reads TGTGCCAGCAGTTACCAGCGCAATGAAAAACTGTTTTTT.

The CDR3 region is CASSLGLAGRGEQYF. The CDR3 coding sequence is TGTGCCAGCAGCTTAGGACTAGCGGGGAGAGGCGAGCAGTACTTC. The chain recombines TRBV13 with TRBJ2-7, with 10 bases lining up with TRBD2. Germline assignment: CDR1 PRHDT and CDR2 FYEKMQ (reference sequence). Trimming cost V 0 bases and J 6 bases; bases outside gene matches: 5. This CDR3 has 15 amino acids.

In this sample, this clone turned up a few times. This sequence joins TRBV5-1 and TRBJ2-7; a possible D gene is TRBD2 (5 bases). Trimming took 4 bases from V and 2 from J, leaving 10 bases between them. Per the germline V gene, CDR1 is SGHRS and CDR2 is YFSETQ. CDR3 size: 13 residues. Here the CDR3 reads CASSPGIAYEQYF. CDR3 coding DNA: TGCGCCAGCAGCCCCGGGATCGCCTACGAGCAGTACTTC.